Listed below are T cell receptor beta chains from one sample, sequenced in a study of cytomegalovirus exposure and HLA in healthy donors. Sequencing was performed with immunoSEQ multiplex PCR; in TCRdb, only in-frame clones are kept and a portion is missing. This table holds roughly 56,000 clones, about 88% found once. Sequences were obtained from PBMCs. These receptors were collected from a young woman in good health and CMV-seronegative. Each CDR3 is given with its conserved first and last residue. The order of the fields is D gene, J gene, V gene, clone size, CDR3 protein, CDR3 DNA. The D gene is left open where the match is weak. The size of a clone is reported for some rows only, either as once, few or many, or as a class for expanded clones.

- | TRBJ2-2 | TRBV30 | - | CAWRRGTGELFF | TGTGCCTGGAGAAGGGGTACCGGGGAGCTGTTTTTT
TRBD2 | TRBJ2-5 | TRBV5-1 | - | CASSFGTSGGETQYF | TGCGCCAGCAGCTTCGGGACTAGCGGGGGAGAGACCCAGTACTTC
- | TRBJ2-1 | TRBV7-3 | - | CASSLTGRVNEQFF | TGTGCCAGCAGCTTAACCGGCCGGGTAAATGAGCAGTTCTTC
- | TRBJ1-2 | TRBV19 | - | CASSRGEEAGYTF | TGTGCCAGTAGTCGGGGGGAGGAGGCTGGCTACACCTTC
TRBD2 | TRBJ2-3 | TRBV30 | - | CAWSMGLAGDTQYF | TGTGCCTGGAGTATGGGACTAGCGGGAGATACGCAGTATTTT
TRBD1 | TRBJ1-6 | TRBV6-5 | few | CASRRGTARSPLHF | TGTGCCAGCAGGCGTGGGACAGCTCGATCACCCCTCCACTTT
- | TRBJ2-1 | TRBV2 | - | CASQQGNFVNEQFF | TGTGCCAGCCAACAGGGTAATTTCGTAAATGAGCAGTTCTTC
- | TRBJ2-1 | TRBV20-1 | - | CSATRHEQFF | TGCAGTGCCACGAGGCATGAGCAGTTCTTC
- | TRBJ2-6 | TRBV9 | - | CASSPGGSGANVLTF | TGTGCCAGCAGCCCCGGGGGCTCTGGGGCCAACGTCCTGACTTTC
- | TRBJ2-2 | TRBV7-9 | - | CASRSQGVDTGELFF | TGTGCCAGCAGATCACAGGGTGTCGACACCGGGGAGCTGTTTTTT
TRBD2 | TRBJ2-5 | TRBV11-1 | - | CASSLAPSGGGQETQYF | TGTGCCAGCAGCTTAGCGCCTAGCGGGGGGGGACAAGAGACCCAGTACTTC
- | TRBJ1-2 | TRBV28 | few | CASSSTDNYGYTF | TGTGCCAGCAGTTCTACAGATAACTATGGCTACACCTTC
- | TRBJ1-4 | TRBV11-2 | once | CASRPGTTNEKLFF | TGTGCCAGCAGACCAGGGACAACTAATGAAAAACTGTTTTTT
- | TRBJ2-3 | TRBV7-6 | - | CASSLVADTQYF | TGTGCCAGCAGCTTAGTCGCAGATACGCAGTATTTT
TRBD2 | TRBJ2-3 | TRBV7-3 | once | CASSSQRTSGDTDTQYF | TGTGCCAGCAGCTCCCAAAGGACTAGCGGGGACACAGATACGCAGTATTTT
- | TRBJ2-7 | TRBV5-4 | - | CASSLDQGTYEQYF | TGTGCCAGCAGCTTGGATCAGGGGACCTACGAGCAGTACTTC
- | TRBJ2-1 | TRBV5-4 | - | CASSSQGLFPEQFF | TGTGCCAGCAGCTCGCAGGGACTCTTTCCTGAGCAGTTCTTC
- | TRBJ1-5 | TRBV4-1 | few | CASSQAGGNQPQHF | TGCGCCAGCAGCCAAGCAGGGGGCAATCAGCCCCAGCATTTT
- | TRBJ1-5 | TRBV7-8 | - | CASSRRVSIYSNQPQHF | TGTGCCAGCAGCCGTCGGGTCAGCATCTATAGCAATCAGCCCCAGCATTTT
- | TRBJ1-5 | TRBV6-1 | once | CASSEDTGTNQPQHF | TGTGCCAGCAGCGAGGACACAGGTACCAATCAGCCCCAGCATTTT
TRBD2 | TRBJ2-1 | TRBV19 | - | CASSMVAGVYNEQFF | TGTGCCAGTAGTATGGTAGCGGGGGTCTACAATGAGCAGTTCTTC
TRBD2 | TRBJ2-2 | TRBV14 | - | CASSQDVVGTRRTGELFF | TGTGCCAGCAGCCAAGATGTGGTAGGGACTAGGAGAACCGGGGAGCTGTTTTTT
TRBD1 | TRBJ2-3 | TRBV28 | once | CASSLLSGQGRDTQYF | TGTGCCAGCAGTTTACTCTCGGGACAGGGGAGAGATACGCAGTATTTT
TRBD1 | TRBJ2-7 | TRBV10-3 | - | CAIRATGASSYEQYF | TGTGCCATCAGGGCAACAGGGGCGAGCTCCTACGAGCAGTACTTC
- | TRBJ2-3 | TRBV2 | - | CASSEGQITDTQYF | TGTGCCAGCAGTGAAGGACAGATCACAGATACGCAGTATTTT
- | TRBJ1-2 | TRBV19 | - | CASSTALTDIYGYTF | TGTGCCAGTAGTACCGCGCTGACAGACATTTACGGCTACACCTTC
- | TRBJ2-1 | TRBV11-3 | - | CASSLDQGGTSSYNEQFF | TGTGCCAGCAGCTTAGATCAAGGAGGGACGAGCTCCTACAATGAGCAGTTCTTC
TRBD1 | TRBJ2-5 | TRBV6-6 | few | CASSDRGTETQYF | TGTGCCAGCAGCGACAGGGGAACAGAGACCCAGTACTTC
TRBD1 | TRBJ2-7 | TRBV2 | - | CASSDTRQGSYEQYF | TGTGCCAGCAGTGACACCCGACAGGGTTCCTACGAGCAGTACTTC
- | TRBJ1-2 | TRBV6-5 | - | CAAGWGDQGMDYTF | TGTGCCGCAGGTTGGGGAGATCAGGGGATGGACTACACCTTC
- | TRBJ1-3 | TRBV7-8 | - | CASSVNRVSGNTIYF | TGTGCCAGCAGCGTAAACAGGGTCTCTGGAAACACCATATATTTT
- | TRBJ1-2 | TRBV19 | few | CASSRTNNYGYTF | TGTGCCAGTAGTAGGACAAATAACTATGGCTACACCTTC
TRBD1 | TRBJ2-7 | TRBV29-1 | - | CSVRGGQGKPYEQYF | TGCAGCGTTCGAGGGGGACAGGGAAAACCCTACGAGCAGTACTTC
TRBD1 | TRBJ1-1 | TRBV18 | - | CASSPRLSWTGGDQMNTEAFF | TGTGCCAGCTCACCACGATTGTCGTGGACAGGGGGGGACCAGATGAACACTGAAGCTTTCTTT
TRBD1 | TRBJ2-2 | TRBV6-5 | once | CASSYSTGGTGELFF | TGTGCCAGCAGTTACTCGACAGGGGGCACCGGGGAGCTGTTTTTT
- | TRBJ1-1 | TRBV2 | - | CASSLRAGMNTEAFF | TGTGCCAGCAGCCTCAGGGCCGGCATGAACACTGAAGCTTTCTTT
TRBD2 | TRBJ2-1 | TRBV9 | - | CASGAGGLYNEQFF | TGTGCCAGCGGGGCGGGAGGGCTCTACAATGAGCAGTTCTTC
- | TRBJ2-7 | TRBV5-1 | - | CASSSQGGPNEQYF | TGCGCCAGCAGCTCCCAAGGGGGACCCAACGAGCAGTACTTC
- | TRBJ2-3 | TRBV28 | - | CASSPQGSADTQYF | TGTGCCAGCAGTCCACAGGGTAGCGCAGATACGCAGTATTTT
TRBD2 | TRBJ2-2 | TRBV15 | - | CATHGLAGGTGELFF | TGTGCCACCCATGGACTAGCGGGAGGCACCGGGGAGCTGTTTTTT
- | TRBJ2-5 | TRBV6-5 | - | CASSYGPVSQETQYF | TGTGCCAGCAGTTACGGGCCCGTATCCCAAGAGACCCAGTACTTC
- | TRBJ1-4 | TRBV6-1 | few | CASNRGSLNEKLFF | TGTGCCAGCAATAGGGGCAGTCTTAATGAAAAACTGTTTTTT
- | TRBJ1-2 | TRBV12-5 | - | CASGTLIGGYTF | TGTGCTAGTGGCACCCTAATTGGTGGCTACACCTTC
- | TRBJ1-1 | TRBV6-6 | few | CASSWGGDTFGTEAFF | TGTGCCAGCAGTTGGGGGGGGGATACGTTCGGCACTGAAGCTTTCTTT
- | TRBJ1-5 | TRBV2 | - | CASSASVGVGENQPQHF | TGTGCCAGCAGTGCGAGCGTCGGGGTCGGCGAAAATCAGCCCCAGCATTTT
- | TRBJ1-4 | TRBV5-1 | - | CASAGESAFGKLFF | TGCGCCAGCGCGGGGGAGTCGGCATTTGGGAAACTGTTTTTT
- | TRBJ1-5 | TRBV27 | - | CASSDHRDLQPQHF | TGTGCCAGCAGTGATCACAGGGACCTACAGCCCCAGCATTTT
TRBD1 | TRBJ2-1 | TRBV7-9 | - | CASSHRGVSYNEQFF | TGTGCCAGCAGCCACAGGGGGGTTTCCTACAATGAGCAGTTCTTC
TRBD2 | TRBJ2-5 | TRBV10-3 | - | CAISEQTRLAGVGTQYF | TGTGCCATCAGTGAGCAAACTCGACTAGCGGGAGTGGGGACCCAGTACTTC
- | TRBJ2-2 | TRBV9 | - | CASSDSGTPNTGELFF | TGTGCCAGCAGCGATTCCGGGACTCCGAACACCGGGGAGCTGTTTTTT